Given below is one T cell receptor (beta chain) in context. What it recognizes is unknown. The assay was immunoSEQ multiplex PCR, and TCRdb's table has in-frame clones only and misses some. The table has fewer than 40,000 clones, 70% to 85% seen once. These data are taken from a study of memory CD4+ T cells and cytomegalovirus serostatus. Study context: Of the healthy Belgian adults, 9 were CMV seropositive and 24 seronegative. Study-wide points: CD4+ memory repertoires contained about two fifths of the 164 reported CMV TCRbeta sequences. Suggested: most of the CMV-linked TCR signature lies in CD4+ memory cells.

The V gene's germline CDR1 is MGHRA and CDR2 YSYEKL. V gave up 3 bases and J gave up 4 bases, with 12 bases separating them. This CDR3 has 14 residues. The sort gate was single viable CD3+CD4+CD8-CD45RO+ cells for memory CD4+ T cells. The material sequenced was memory CD4+ T cells from blood. This clonotype was sampled from an adult in good health and CMV-seropositive. V and J are TRBV4-1 and TRBJ1-2, with D unresolved. CDR3 loop: CASSQAMGFYGYTF. The CDR3 region has the DNA TGCGCCAGCAGCCAGGCCATGGGGTTCTATGGCTACACCTTC.